The 24 T cell receptor beta chains listed next were all sequenced from one sample in a study of blood T cells in healthy people across ages. A second about 6 to 11 cycle PCR used barcoded and J-beta primers. In TCRdb, the 5' RACE reads were re-called with MiXCR into one record per CDR3 protein. The profile shows 1,800,000 or so distinct CDR3 sequences, roughly two fifths of them singletons. Sample: blood. The receptors stem from a human donor in good health.

This clonotype was counted between two and nine times. The chain links TRBV29-1 to TRBJ1-5; D possibly corresponds to TRBD1 (5 bases). Trimming removed 6 bases from V and 2 bases from J, with 14 bases in between. The CDR3 runs to 14 residues. The germline gives CDR1 SQVTM, CDR2 ANQGSEA. The CDR3 DNA is TGCAGCGTGCGGCTTGGGGGGGGCAATCAGCCCCAGCATTTT. As protein: CSVRLGGGNQPQHF.

The rearrangement links TRBV20-1 to TRBJ1-6, with D possibly matching TRBD1 (6 bases). Looked up from germline, CDR1 is DFQATT and CDR2 is SNEGSKA (reference sequence). V lost 0 bases and J lost 8, with 17 bases in between. The CDR3 loop spans 16 amino acids. This CDR3 is CSARDQMTGWDSPLHF. In nucleotides, the CDR3 is TGCAGTGCTAGAGACCAAATGACAGGCTGGGATTCACCCCTCCACTTT.

The V and J genes are TRBV28 and TRBJ1-2, with D unresolved. Trimming stripped 1 base from V and 8 bases from J, with 17 bases between. The CDR3 contains 15 residues. Germline V gives CDR1 MDHEN, CDR2 SYDVKM. The CDR3 sequence: CASSLLGIHRRGYTF. CDR3 in DNA: TGTGCCAGCAGTTTATTGGGCATACATCGGCGGGGCTACACCTTC.

On this clonotype itself: A much larger clone is a single base away; this may be a read error. V gene TRBV29-1 combines with J gene TRBJ2-7; 7 bases are a match to TRBD2. CDR1 is SQVTM and CDR2 is ANQGSEA in the germline V gene. This CDR3 spans 16 amino acids. After removal of 4 bases from V and 7 bases from J, the junction contained 19 bases not matched to a gene. CDR3 region: CSVALGGGFTIGEQYF. The CDR3 DNA reads as TGCAGCGTTGCTCTAGGCGGGGGTTTTACCATTGGGGAGCAGTACTTC.

V is TRBV27 and J is TRBJ1-1; 8 bases fit TRBD1. The ends lost 6 bases at V and 10 bases at J; junction bases unmatched: 13. This CDR3 has 14 amino acids. The germline V gene has CDR1 MNHEY and CDR2 SMNVEV (reference sequence). CDR3 coding DNA: TGTGCCAGCAGCTTCCAGGGGGCTTCGTCGGGAGCTTTCTTT. Its protein product is CASSFQGASSGAFF.

Points on this clonotype: Possible read error: a much larger clone is one base away. The chain employs TRBV5-1 and TRBJ2-1; 8 bases are shared with TRBD2. The DNA end favors TRBJ2-7, so the J call may be wrong. The germline V gene has CDR1 SGHRS and CDR2 YFSETQ. The length of the CDR3 is 15 residues. As DNA, the CDR3 is TGCGCCAGCACCGCGGGGGGCAGCTCCTACAATGAGCAGTACTTC. It yields the protein CASTAGGSSYNEQYF.

V usage is TRBV7-9 and J usage is TRBJ2-3; no reliable D call. Trimming pared 9 bases from V and 0 bases from J, leaving 13 bases between. Per the germline V gene, CDR1 is SEHNR and CDR2 is FQNEAQ (reference sequence). The CDR3 is 14 residues long. The CDR3 protein is CASNNRDSTDTQYF. Written as DNA, the CDR3 is TGTGCCAGTAACAACAGAGATAGCACAGATACGCAGTATTTT. The complete variable domain, with remaining parts taken from reference TRBV7-9 and TRBJ2-3, reads DTGVSQNPRHKITKRGQNVTFRCDPISEHNRLYWYRQTLGQGPEFLTYFQNEAQLEKSRLLSDRFSAERPKGSFSTLEIQRTEQGDSAMYLCASNNRDSTDTQYFGPGTRLTVL.

J is TRBJ1-1 and V is TRBV7-3; tentative D call: TRBD1 (6 bases). V dropped 4 bases and J dropped 6 bases, with 15 bases sitting between them. This CDR3 spans 14 amino acids. The germline CDR1 and CDR2 sequences are SGHTA and FQGTGA. CDR3 sequence reads: CASSSYIQGAEAFF. The CDR3 coding sequence is TGTGCCAGCAGCTCCTACATACAGGGCGCTGAAGCTTTCTTT.

This clonotype was detected a few times. The chain combines TRBV6-6 with TRBJ2-6; no clear D gene. Germline CDR1 is MNHNY and CDR2 is SVGAGI (reference sequence). Trimming left V 10 bases short and J 0 bases short, with 13 bases between. The CDR3 runs to 15 residues. The CDR3 coding sequence is TGTGCCATCCCCAGGTCGGACTCTGGGGCCAACGTCCTGACTTTC. This gives the protein CAIPRSDSGANVLTF.

The chain carries TRBV4-3 and TRBJ2-1; D is unclear. The CDR3 length is 14 residues. Between the trimmed V and J ends, which lost 1 base and 5 bases, there was a span of 9 bases. Germline assignment: CDR1 LGHNA and CDR2 YSLEER. For the CDR3, the DNA is TGCGCCAGCAGCCAAGTCCGCAGTAACAATGAGCAGTTCTTC. As protein: CASSQVRSNNEQFF.

V and J are TRBV7-2 and TRBJ2-5; no clear D. The CDR3 is 15 amino acids. Germline values: CDR1 SGHTA, CDR2 FQGNSA. Trimming stripped 5 bases from V and 3 bases from J, with 16 bases between. CDR3 sequence: CASSPSTASEETQYF. The CDR3 DNA reads as TGTGCCAGCAGCCCCAGCACAGCAAGCGAAGAGACCCAGTACTTC.

This clonotype has more than one count but fewer than ten. The chain couples TRBV5-1 to TRBJ2-1; weak D call: TRBD1 (6 bases). The V gene lost 6 bases and the J gene lost 8 bases, with 21 bases spanning the gap. Germline values: CDR1 SGHRS, CDR2 YFSETQ. The CDR3 length is 15 residues. The CDR3 bases are TGCGCCAGCAAGGGATCGGGACACAGGTCCGATGAGCAGTTCTTC. Amino acid sequence: CASKGSGHRSDEQFF.

In this sample, this clonotype turned up many times. This sequence joins TRBV29-1 and TRBJ1-2; the D is unclear. Trimming cost V 4 bases and J 0 bases, with 3 bases left between them. The CDR3 is made up of 11 amino acids. The germline V gene has CDR1 SQVTM and CDR2 ANQGSEA. This CDR3 reads CSVGANYGYTF. The CDR3 nucleotides are TGCAGCGTTGGGGCTAACTATGGCTACACCTTC.

This clonotype turned up a few times. This rearrangement joins TRBV20-1 to TRBJ2-7; D possibly corresponds to TRBD1 (5 bases). V was pared by 7 bases and J by 2 bases, with 12 bases between. The CDR3 consists of 12 residues. Germline CDR1 reads DFQATT; CDR2 reads SNEGSKA (reference sequence). Written as DNA, the CDR3 is TGCAGTGGGGGCTTGATGACCTACGAGCAGTACTTC. Its protein product is CSGGLMTYEQYF.

The chain couples TRBV5-1 to TRBJ2-3; D not certain. The V gene lost 5 bases and the J gene lost 2 bases, with 12 bases spanning the gap. The length of the CDR3 is 14 residues. Germline CDR1 SGHRS, CDR2 YFSETQ. The DNA for the CDR3 is TGCGCCAGCAGGTGGGGTTCCTCCACAGATACGCAGTATTTT. Its translation is CASRWGSSTDTQYF.

This clonotype was detected only once. The chain carries TRBV2 and TRBJ1-5; D gene unclear. The V end lost 2 bases, the J end lost 9 bases, and 5 bases lay between the germline ends. The CDR3 loop spans 11 amino acids. CDR1 SNHLY and CDR2 FYNNEI come from the germline V gene. The CDR3 loop reads CASSERGPQHF. The CDR3 nucleotides read TGTGCCAGCAGTGAACGGGGGCCCCAGCATTTT.

This clonotype showed up just a few times. The chain recombines TRBV12-3 or TRBV12-4 with TRBJ1-2; 9 positions match TRBD1. Trimming cost V 5 bases and J 6 bases; bases outside gene matches: 10. The CDR3 contains 15 residues. CDR3 in amino acids: CASSVTGTGTNGYTF. Written as DNA, the CDR3 is TGTGCCAGCAGTGTAACCGGGACAGGGACTAATGGCTACACCTTC.

This clonotype was recorded a few times. The rearrangement links TRBV6-6 to TRBJ1-2; D remains unclear. Germline assignment: CDR1 MNHNY and CDR2 SVGAGI (reference sequence). Between the trimmed V and J ends, which lost 7 bases and 0 bases, there was a span of 9 bases. CDR3 length: 13 residues. DNA of the CDR3: TGTGCCAGCACCGCGGGGACTAACTATGGCTACACCTTC. Encoded protein: CASTAGTNYGYTF.

This clonotype was detected a few times. V gene TRBV7-9 combines with J gene TRBJ2-1, with TRBD1 matching 7 bases. Germline CDR1 is SEHNR and CDR2 is FQNEAQ (reference sequence). This CDR3 spans 14 amino acids. Unmatched junction bases numbered 6, after V lost 5 bases and J lost 5 bases. CDR3 sequence reads: CASSLGTVNNEQFF. In nucleotides, the CDR3 is TGTGCCAGCAGCCTCGGGACAGTTAACAATGAGCAGTTCTTC.

This clonotype was seen at least ten times. V usage is TRBV7-2 and J usage is TRBJ1-2, with 7 bases identical to TRBD1. The V gene's germline CDR1 is SGHTA and CDR2 FQGNSA. The ends lost 2 bases at V and 2 bases at J; junction bases unmatched: 2. The length of the CDR3 is 14 residues. The CDR3 region is CASSLRQGNYGYTF. For the CDR3, the DNA is TGTGCCAGCAGCTTACGACAGGGCAACTATGGCTACACCTTC. Based on the CDR3 plus reference TRBV7-2 and TRBJ1-2, the full variable domain is GAGVSQSPSNKVTEKGKDVELRCDPISGHTALYWYRQSLGQGLEFLIYFQGNSAPDKSGLPSDRFSAERTGGSVSTLTIQRTQQEDSAVYLCASSLRQGNYGYTFGSGTRLTVV.

The chain links TRBV6-5 to TRBJ1-6; possible D gene TRBD1, 6 bases. Trimming stripped 2 bases from V and 8 bases from J, with 13 bases between. CDR1 and CDR2 from the germline V gene are MNHEY and SVGAGI. The CDR3 extends over 15 amino acids. The CDR3 reads CASSYDEGGDSPLHF. As DNA, the CDR3 is TGTGCCAGCAGTTACGATGAAGGGGGTGATTCACCCCTCCACTTT.

This rearrangement joins TRBV20-1 to TRBJ1-2, with D hard to call. Trimming pared 3 bases from V and 1 base from J, leaving 15 bases between. The CDR3 runs 15 residues. Per germline, CDR1 DFQATT and CDR2 SNEGSKA (reference sequence). The CDR3 coding sequence is TGCAGTGCTAGTCCGGCAGCCACAGATAACTATGGCTACACCTTC. Translating gives CSASPAATDNYGYTF.

The chain employs TRBV12-3 or TRBV12-4 and TRBJ1-1; D is undetermined. The CDR3 has 15 residues. V dropped 6 bases and J dropped 1 base, with 15 bases sitting between them. The CDR3 DNA sequence: TGTGCCAGCAGGGTGACGACCCCAAGGAACACTGAAGCTTTCTTT. The encoded protein is CASRVTTPRNTEAFF.

This clonotype appeared a few times. The chain employs TRBV7-2 and TRBJ2-5, with 9 positions matching TRBD1. The CDR3 has 12 residues. CDR1 is SGHTA and CDR2 is FQGNSA in the germline V gene. Germline trimming cut 5 bases from V and 10 bases from J; bases unmatched to any gene: 5. The CDR3 loop reads CASSLGQGSQYF. The CDR3 nucleotides are TGTGCCAGCAGCCTGGGACAGGGAAGCCAGTACTTC.